The rows below give T cell receptor beta chains drawn from one sample of a study of beta chain features in type 1 diabetes. Method: immunoSEQ multiplex PCR; TCRdb's copy keeps in-frame clones and lacks some. The sample holds 200,000 to 250,000 clones; about 26% are singletons and the top ten take 4%. The specimen sequenced was central memory CD4+ T cells from blood. Receptors originate from a young man in good health. The CDR3 runs from the conserved cysteine through the conserved F or W. The D gene is left open where the match is weak. Rows give clone size only sometimes, using once, few, many, or a class for an expanded clone.

J gene | clone size | D gene | V gene | CDR3 protein | CDR3 DNA
TRBJ2-1 | NA | TRBD2 | TRBV5-1 | CASSVTSGSYNEQFF | TGCGCCAGCAGCGTGACTAGCGGCTCCTACAATGAGCAGTTCTTC
TRBJ2-3 | NA | NA | TRBV7-2 | CASSLGSGRSTDTQYF | TGTGCCAGCAGCTTAGGGTCCGGACGGAGCACAGATACGCAGTATTTT
TRBJ2-5 | NA | TRBD2 | TRBV7-2 | CASSLPSSGKETQYF | TGTGCCAGCAGCTTACCATCTAGCGGAAAAGAGACCCAGTACTTC
TRBJ2-1 | few | TRBD1 | TRBV29-1 | CSAEGAANEQFF | TGCAGCGCTGAGGGGGCAGCCAATGAGCAGTTCTTC
TRBJ2-5 | NA | NA | TRBV9 | CASSSYSGLQETQYF | TGTGCCAGCAGCTCATACTCCGGACTCCAGGAGACCCAGTACTTC
TRBJ1-1 | NA | TRBD1 | TRBV6-6 | CASCPPGTGNTEAFF | TGTGCCAGCTGCCCTCCCGGGACAGGGAACACTGAAGCTTTCTTT
TRBJ2-3 | NA | NA | TRBV28 | CASIEAGGGDTQYF | TGTGCCAGCATAGAGGCCGGGGGTGGAGATACGCAGTATTTT
TRBJ1-2 | few | NA | TRBV7-2 | CASSPRSRTDNGYTF | TGTGCCAGCAGCCCACGTTCGAGGACAGACAATGGCTACACCTTC
TRBJ2-1 | few | NA | TRBV20-1 | CSASRVDEQFF | TGCAGTGCCAGCAGGGTGGATGAGCAGTTCTTC
TRBJ2-1 | NA | NA | TRBV2 | CASTLLGSNNEQFF | TGTGCCAGCACCCTGTTGGGTTCGAACAATGAGCAGTTCTTC
TRBJ2-1 | NA | NA | TRBV30 | CASIPREPAYNEQFF | TGTGCCTCTATTCCTCGGGAGCCGGCCTACAATGAGCAGTTCTTC
TRBJ2-7 | NA | TRBD1 | TRBV28 | CASELNRGEQYF | TGTGCCAGCGAACTCAACAGGGGGGAGCAGTACTTC
TRBJ2-3 | NA | TRBD2 | TRBV10-3 | CAISGTSGGSTDTQYF | TGTGCCATCAGTGGGACTAGCGGGGGGAGCACAGATACGCAGTATTTT
TRBJ2-1 | NA | TRBD2 | TRBV5-1 | CASSSPPGLAGVGNEQFF | TGCGCCAGCAGCTCACCTCCGGGACTAGCGGGAGTAGGTAATGAGCAGTTCTTC
TRBJ1-2 | few | NA | TRBV7-2 | CASSLMITNYGYTF | TGTGCCAGCAGCTTGATGATTACGAACTATGGCTACACCTTC
TRBJ2-3 | NA | NA | TRBV5-1 | CASSLNSGTDTQYF | TGCGCCAGCAGCTTGAACAGCGGCACAGATACGCAGTATTTT
TRBJ2-7 | NA | NA | TRBV7-9 | CASSLHSGSSGEQYF | TGTGCCAGCAGCTTACATTCGGGCAGTTCTGGGGAGCAGTACTTC
TRBJ1-2 | NA | NA | TRBV7-8 | CASNKDRTAYGYTF | TGTGCCAGCAACAAGGACAGAACGGCCTATGGCTACACCTTC
TRBJ1-2 | few | TRBD1 | TRBV2 | CASSLGQGNGYTF | TGTGCCAGCAGCTTAGGACAGGGGAATGGCTACACCTTC
TRBJ2-4 | NA | NA | TRBV7-2 | CASSLPQQNIQYF | TGTGCCAGCAGCTTGCCGCAGCAAAACATTCAGTACTTC
TRBJ2-1 | few | NA | TRBV6-4 | CASSEDRYNEQFF | TGTGCCAGCAGCGAGGACAGATACAATGAGCAGTTCTTC
TRBJ2-7 | NA | TRBD2 | TRBV11-2 | CASSLWRESSYEQYF | TGTGCCAGCAGTCTTTGGCGGGAGAGCTCCTACGAGCAGTACTTC
TRBJ2-5 | NA | TRBD1 | TRBV5-1 | CASSHGQGQTQYF | TGCGCCAGCAGCCACGGACAGGGCCAGACCCAGTACTTC
TRBJ2-3 | NA | NA | TRBV5-1 | CASSRTGRGNTDTQYF | TGCGCCAGCAGTCGTACAGGGAGGGGGAACACAGATACGCAGTATTTT
TRBJ2-2 | few | TRBD2 | TRBV7-9 | CASNWGLAAGELFF | TGTGCCAGCAACTGGGGACTAGCTGCCGGGGAGCTGTTTTTT
TRBJ1-1 | NA | NA | TRBV5-1 | CASSSFGHTKTGDTEAFF | TGCGCCAGCAGCAGTTTCGGACATACAAAAACGGGTGACACTGAAGCTTTCTTT
TRBJ2-5 | few | TRBD2 | TRBV11-2 | CASSNTGGSGETQYF | TGTGCCAGCAGCAACACGGGGGGGAGCGGAGAGACCCAGTACTTC
TRBJ2-7 | many | TRBD1 | TRBV29-1 | CSVGGQGGEQYF | TGCAGCGTTGGGGGACAGGGAGGCGAGCAGTACTTC
TRBJ2-1 | few | TRBD1 | TRBV6-1 | CASDRDSYNEQFF | TGTGCCAGCGACAGGGATTCCTACAATGAGCAGTTCTTC
TRBJ2-3 | NA | NA | TRBV15 | CATSRVQTDTQYF | TGTGCCACCAGCAGAGTTCAAACAGATACGCAGTATTTT
TRBJ2-1 | NA | NA | TRBV30 | CAGRAELGFHEQFF | TGTGCCGGACGAGCGGAGCTTGGTTTCCATGAGCAGTTCTTC
TRBJ2-7 | NA | TRBD1 | TRBV7-2 | CASSLVDRGLTYEQYF | TGTGCCAGCAGCTTAGTGGACAGGGGGCTAACCTACGAGCAGTACTTC
TRBJ1-2 | NA | TRBD1 | TRBV5-1 | CASSLGTGGAYGYTF | TGCGCCAGCAGCTTAGGGACAGGGGGCGCCTATGGCTACACCTTC
TRBJ2-3 | many | TRBD2 | TRBV28 | CAARRASGHRDTQYF | TGTGCCGCAAGACGGGCTAGCGGACACCGAGATACGCAGTATTTT
TRBJ2-3 | few | NA | TRBV7-2 | CASSSSITDTQYF | TGTGCCAGCAGTTCCAGTATCACAGATACGCAGTATTTT
TRBJ2-3 | few | NA | TRBV7-2 | CASSLAGLPSTDTQYF | TGTGCCAGCAGCTTAGCGGGCCTACCGAGCACAGATACGCAGTATTTT
TRBJ2-7 | NA | TRBD1 | TRBV5-1 | CASSSTGGSYEQYF | TGCGCCAGCAGCTCCACAGGGGGCTCCTACGAGCAGTACTTC
TRBJ2-7 | few | NA | TRBV30 | CAWSGGTESAYEQYF | TGTGCCTGGAGTGGCGGCACCGAATCCGCCTACGAGCAGTACTTC
TRBJ2-5 | few | NA | TRBV9 | CASSPQVRRGETQYF | TGTGCCAGCAGCCCCCAAGTCCGGAGAGGAGAGACCCAGTACTTC
TRBJ2-7 | NA | NA | TRBV6-5 | CASSYMGGPNSEQYF | TGTGCCAGCAGTTACATGGGGGGGCCTAACTCCGAGCAGTACTTC
TRBJ2-3 | few | NA | TRBV4-3 | CASSQDRTEGADTQYF | TGCGCCAGCAGCCAAGATAGGACAGAGGGGGCAGATACGCAGTATTTT
TRBJ2-3 | few | NA | TRBV9 | CASSAASGTGASTQYF | TGTGCCAGCAGCGCAGCCTCCGGGACTGGGGCGAGTACGCAGTATTTT
TRBJ2-1 | few | TRBD2 | TRBV9 | CASSPSGTRWDEQFF | TGTGCCAGCAGCCCATCCGGGACTAGGTGGGATGAGCAGTTCTTC
TRBJ2-3 | few | TRBD2 | TRBV7-2 | CASSPRHLAGATQYF | TGTGCCAGCAGCCCCCGGCACCTAGCGGGGGCCACACAGTATTTT
TRBJ1-1 | NA | NA | TRBV7-9 | CASSPTLGGAFF | TGTGCCAGCAGCCCGACCTTGGGAGGAGCTTTCTTT
TRBJ1-5 | NA | NA | TRBV18 | CASSPSFDQPQHF | TGTGCCAGCTCTCCTTCCTTTGATCAGCCCCAGCATTTT
TRBJ2-3 | once | TRBD1 | TRBV30 | CAWSIPGTGVTDTQYF | TGTGCCTGGAGCATTCCCGGGACAGGGGTGACAGATACGCAGTATTTT
TRBJ2-7 | NA | NA | TRBV2 | CASSEVQGSYPYEQYF | TGTGCCAGCAGTGAAGTTCAGGGTAGTTACCCCTACGAGCAGTACTTC
TRBJ2-3 | few | NA | TRBV5-1 | CASSLQGPSTDTQYF | TGCGCCAGCAGCTTACAGGGTCCGAGCACAGATACGCAGTATTTT
TRBJ2-1 | NA | TRBD1 | TRBV2 | CASSRTGTLNEQFF | TGTGCCAGCAGTAGGACAGGGACGCTCAATGAGCAGTTCTTC
TRBJ2-5 | NA | NA | TRBV5-4 | CASRLQDQETQYF | TGTGCCAGCAGGCTACAAGACCAAGAGACCCAGTACTTC
TRBJ2-3 | few | NA | TRBV30 | CACTTGLPTDTQYF | TGTGCCTGTACCACAGGGCTTCCCACAGATACGCAGTATTTT
TRBJ1-5 | NA | NA | TRBV7-9 | CASSNHLGPGQPQHF | TGTGCCAGCAGCAATCATTTAGGACCCGGGCAGCCCCAGCATTTT
TRBJ1-2 | few | TRBD1 | TRBV30 | CAWSDREGYTF | TGTGCCTGGAGCGACAGGGAGGGCTACACCTTC
TRBJ2-3 | NA | NA | TRBV7-2 | CASSTGLSTDTQYF | TGTGCCAGCAGCACGGGACTCAGCACAGATACGCAGTATTTT
TRBJ2-1 | NA | TRBD1 | TRBV29-1 | CSLGLTGTGPNEQFF | TGCAGCTTAGGCCTTACCGGGACAGGGCCCAATGAGCAGTTCTTC